Following are 19 T cell receptor beta chains from one sample sequenced in a study of T cell responses to AZD1222 COVID-19 vaccine. TCRdb keeps only in-frame clones here, not all; method: immunoSEQ multiplex PCR. In the table there are more than 150,000 clones, about nine tenths of which are singletons. Sequences were derived from peripheral blood, sampled 28 days after the second AZD1222 dose. The origin of the receptors is an adult who received the AZD1222 COVID-19 vaccine.

This clone has a handful of counts. The rearrangement uses TRBV14 and TRBJ1-1; the D gene is possibly TRBD1 (6 bases). The CDR3 consists of 15 residues. Germline CDR1 is SGHDN and CDR2 is FVKESK. V gave up 4 bases and J gave up 1 base, with 13 bases separating them. In DNA, the CDR3 is TGTGCCAGCAGCCGTGGACAGCTCTGGAACACTGAAGCTTTCTTT. It is translated as CASSRGQLWNTEAFF. Using reference TRBV14 and TRBJ1-1 for the parts outside the CDR3, the full variable domain is EAGVTQFPSHSVIEKGQTVTLRCDPISGHDNLYWYRRVMGKEIKFLLHFVKESKQDESGMPNNRFLAERTGGTYSTLKVQPAELEDSGVYFCASSRGQLWNTEAFFGQGTRLTVV.

V gene TRBV7-8 combines with J gene TRBJ1-1; D gene uncertain. V shed 4 bases and J shed 2 bases, with 8 bases lying between them. The CDR3 runs 13 residues. CDR1 is SGHVS, CDR2 FQNEAQ, per germline. The CDR3 protein is CASSSHLNTEAFF. CDR3 bases: TGTGCCAGCAGCTCCCACCTCAACACTGAAGCTTTCTTT.

The chain couples TRBV6-6 to TRBJ2-1; D unresolved. The CDR3 has 15 residues. Germline values: CDR1 MNHNY, CDR2 SVGAGI (reference sequence). Trimming took off 0 bases at V and 5 bases at J, with 11 bases between the two ends. Here the CDR3 reads CASSYSMLQNNEQFF. CDR3 in DNA: TGTGCCAGCAGTTACTCGATGTTACAGAACAATGAGCAGTTCTTC.

The rearrangement links TRBV6-5 to TRBJ1-2; weak D call: TRBD1 (6 bases). Germline values: CDR1 MNHEY, CDR2 SVGAGI. V was trimmed by 6 bases and J by 7 bases, leaving 9 bases between them. The CDR3 is 11 residues long. In nucleotides, the CDR3 is TGTGCCAGCAGCCCAGGGGCTGGCTACACCTTC. It is translated as CASSPGAGYTF.

This clone has a handful of counts. The chain links TRBV11-2 to TRBJ1-1; a weak D match, TRBD1 (6 bases). The CDR3 is 15 residues long. V lost 4 bases and J 3 bases, leaving 15 bases between the germline ends. Germline CDR1 is SGHAT and CDR2 is FQNNGV. The CDR3: CASSSRRTDYTEAFF. The CDR3 coding sequence is TGTGCCAGCAGCTCCAGGAGGACAGATTACACTGAAGCTTTCTTT.

This clone was seen just once. This rearrangement joins TRBV3-1 (or the pseudogene TRBV3-2) to TRBJ1-3; D not certain. The CDR3 is 11 residues long. CDR1 and CDR2 from the germline V gene are LGHDT and YNNKEL (reference sequence). Trimming took 6 bases from V and 1 from J, leaving 1 base between them. CDR3 in amino acids: CASSSGNTIYF. In DNA form, the CDR3 reads TGTGCCAGCAGTTCTGGAAACACCATATATTTT.

The CDR3 coding sequence is TGTGCCAGCAGTTACTTGTCCGGCGCTGAAGCTTTCTTT. Protein sequence: CASSYLSGAEAFF. The rearrangement links TRBV6-5 to TRBJ1-1; D ambiguous. The CDR3 contains 13 residues. Trimming shortened V by 1 base and J by 6 bases, and 9 bases separated the two germline ends. Germline V gene lookup returns CDR1 MNHEY and CDR2 SVGAGI.

The chain is built from TRBV21-1 and TRBJ2-7; TRBD1, the D gene given by the table, was not confirmed from the DNA. TRBV21-1 is listed as a pseudogene. The CDR3 has 16 residues. The CDR3 is CASTLYRDRGLYEQYF. For the CDR3, the DNA is TGTGCCAGCACCCTCTACCGTGACAGGGGGCTCTACGAGCAGTACTTC.

This chain uses TRBV28 with TRBJ2-4; D is possibly TRBD2 (6 bases). This CDR3 contains 13 residues. V lost 4 bases and J lost 10, with 14 bases in between. The germline V gene has CDR1 MDHEN and CDR2 SYDVKM. The CDR3 is CASSYGAGNIQYF. CDR3 nucleotides: TGTGCCAGCAGTTACGGGGCGGGGAATATTCAGTACTTC.

The chain recombines TRBV4-1 with TRBJ1-5; no reliable D call. Germline-derived CDR1 and CDR2 are MGHRA and YSYEKL. This CDR3 contains 15 residues. V was cut by 0 bases and J by 10 bases, with 16 bases left in between. This CDR3 is CASSQEGRAPEPQHF. In nucleotides, the CDR3 is TGCGCCAGCAGCCAAGAGGGGAGAGCCCCCGAACCCCAGCATTTT.

This rearrangement joins TRBV13 to TRBJ1-1, with D perhaps TRBD1 (5 bases). Germline CDR1 and CDR2: PRHDT and FYEKMQ (reference sequence). Deletions cut 5 bases from V and 3 bases from J, with 13 bases between. The CDR3 is 14 residues long. The CDR3 sequence is CASSPSGPDTEAFF. DNA for the CDR3: TGTGCCAGCAGCCCATCGGGACCAGACACTGAAGCTTTCTTT.

This clone is a singleton in its sample. The gene calls are TRBV2 and TRBJ2-7; a possible D gene is TRBD1 (8 bases). The CDR3 runs to 14 residues. Germline CDR1 is SNHLY and CDR2 is FYNNEI. Between the trimmed V and J ends, which lost 8 bases and 4 bases, there was a span of 18 bases. In DNA form, the CDR3 reads TGTGCCAGCCGGATGAACAGGGGGGGATACGAGCAGTACTTC. Amino acids: CASRMNRGGYEQYF.

The chain has TRBV28 and TRBJ2-5; D possibly corresponds to TRBD2 (6 bases). Germline values: CDR1 MDHEN, CDR2 SYDVKM. The V end lost 3 bases, the J end lost 5 bases, and 13 bases lay between the germline ends. The CDR3 is made up of 14 amino acids. CDR3 sequence (DNA): TGTGCCAGCAGTTTGCCCATCGGGGGTGAGACCCAGTACTTC. Translation: CASSLPIGGETQYF.

The V gene is TRBV7-9, the J gene TRBJ1-1, with 8 bases identical to TRBD1. The ends lost 5 bases at V and 4 bases at J; junction bases unmatched: 9. Germline V gene lookup returns CDR1 SEHNR and CDR2 FQNEAQ (reference sequence). The CDR3 covers 15 residues. The CDR3 nucleotides read TGTGCCAGCAGCCCACAGACAGGGGTGAGCACTGAAGCTTTCTTT. As protein: CASSPQTGVSTEAFF.

The V call is TRBV10-1, the J call TRBJ2-7; D gene uncertain. The CDR3 spans 13 residues. The V end lost 4 bases, the J end lost 2 bases, and 9 bases lay between the germline ends. Germline-derived CDR1 and CDR2 are WNHNN and SYGVQD (reference sequence). In nucleotides, the CDR3 is TGCGCCAGCAGTGCCGGACGGGCCTACGAGCAGTACTTC. It translates to CASSAGRAYEQYF.

The chain uses TRBV27 and TRBJ1-6, with a weak D call TRBD1 (5 bases). This CDR3 spans 14 amino acids. The ends were cut back, 4 bases at V and 10 bases at J, with 14 bases in the middle. Looked up from germline, CDR1 is MNHEY and CDR2 is SMNVEV (reference sequence). The CDR3, as DNA: TGTGCCAGCAGTTCCCAGGGTAGCCACTCACCCCTCCACTTT. This sequence encodes CASSSQGSHSPLHF.

The chain couples TRBV14 to TRBJ1-6; D remains ambiguous. V lost 4 bases to trimming and J lost 9 bases, with 10 bases between them. Germline values: CDR1 SGHDN, CDR2 FVKESK. This CDR3 region has 13 residues. CDR3 sequence: CASSLGPASPLHF. The CDR3 bases are TGTGCCAGCAGCCTAGGACCCGCTTCACCCCTCCACTTT.

The CDR3 DNA sequence: TGTGCCAGCAGCTTTCCTGACACCGGGGAGCTGTTTTTT. It translates to CASSFPDTGELFF. The chain links TRBV5-5 to TRBJ2-2, with unresolved D. CDR1 and CDR2 (germline): SGHKS, YYEKEE (reference sequence). The V gene lost 2 bases and the J gene lost 3 bases, with 5 bases spanning the gap. The CDR3 spans 13 residues.

This chain joins TRBV2 and TRBJ2-2, with D unclear. V gave up 7 bases and J gave up 4 bases, with 10 bases separating them. The CDR3 totals 13 residues. Germline assignment: CDR1 SNHLY and CDR2 FYNNEI. As DNA, the CDR3 is TGTGCCAGCAAATGGGCCACCACCGGGGAGCTGTTTTTT. Translation gives CASKWATTGELFF.